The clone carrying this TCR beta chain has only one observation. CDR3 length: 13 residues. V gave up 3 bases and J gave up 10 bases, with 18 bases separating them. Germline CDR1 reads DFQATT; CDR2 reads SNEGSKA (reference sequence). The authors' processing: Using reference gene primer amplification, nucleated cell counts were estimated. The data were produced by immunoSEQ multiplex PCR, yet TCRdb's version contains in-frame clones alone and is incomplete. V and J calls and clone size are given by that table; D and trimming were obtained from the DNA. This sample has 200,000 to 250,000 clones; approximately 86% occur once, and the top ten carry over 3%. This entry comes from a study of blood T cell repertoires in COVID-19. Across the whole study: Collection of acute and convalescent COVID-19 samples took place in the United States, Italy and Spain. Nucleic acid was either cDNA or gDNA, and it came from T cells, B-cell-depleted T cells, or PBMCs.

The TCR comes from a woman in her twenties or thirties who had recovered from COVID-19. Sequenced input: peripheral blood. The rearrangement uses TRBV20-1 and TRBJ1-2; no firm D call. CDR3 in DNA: TGCAGTGCTAGTAGGGCGGACTCTATGGCCTACACCTTC. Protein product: CSASRADSMAYTF.